This TCR beta chain was sequenced in a study of T cell responses to AZD1222 COVID-19 vaccine. As for this clone: Its target is unknown.

Findings of the study overall: Spike-wide vaccine-associated CD4 TCRs dominated at 160-218 and 743-854. Seropositive AZD1222 recipients at baseline numbered only five or six.

Produced via immunoSEQ multiplex PCR; TCRdb's table is partial and in-frame only. The profile covers approximately 100,000 clones, with more than 70% appearing a single time and approximately 10% taken by the ten largest. The germline V gene has CDR1 MNHEY and CDR2 SMNVEV (reference sequence). V gave up 5 bases and J gave up 5 bases, with 19 bases separating them. The CDR3 runs to 17 residues. The TCR sequence derives from an adult who received the AZD1222 COVID-19 vaccine. The sequencing here drew on peripheral blood, taken 28 days after the second AZD1222 dose. This chain uses TRBV27 with TRBJ1-6, with unresolved D. CDR3 DNA sequence: TGTGCCAGCAGTGTAACCTCGCCCGGGAGAGATAATTCACCCCTCCACTTT. This gives the protein CASSVTSPGRDNSPLHF.